The table lists the clone carrying this TCR beta chain with a few counts. This CDR3 is 12 amino acids long. The germline V gene encodes CDR1 PRHDT and CDR2 FYEKMQ (reference sequence). Germline trimming cut 5 bases from V and 7 bases from J; bases unmatched to any gene: 3. This sample was taken from a study of T-cell reconstitution after alpha-beta-depleted transplantation in children. Unique molecular identifiers were incorporated into the prepared TCRbeta library. TCRdb ran MiXCR on the PCR reads and lists one entry per CDR3 protein. The table lists around 480,000 distinct CDR3 sequences, 30% to 35% of them singletons.

The chain links TRBV13 to TRBJ2-7, with 9 bases fitting TRBD1. The sequence came from a human donor who donated a stem cell graft to a child with aplastic anemia. Sequencing used PBMCs from the stem cell graft donor, obtained from the stem cell graft. CDR3 sequence: CASSRDREEQYV. CDR3 coding DNA: TGTGCCAGCAGCCGGGACAGGGAGGAGCAGTACGTC.